These T cell receptor beta chains were read from a single sample in a study of T and B cells in COVID-19 patients. TCRdb itself ran the multiplex PCR reads through MiXCR, one entry per CDR3 protein. The table includes 5,500 to 8,500 distinct CDR3 sequences, around 31% detected once. The sample comprised blood. Source of these receptors: a human donor with active COVID-19. The CDR3 runs from the conserved cysteine through the conserved F or W.

TRBV5-4,TRBJ2-1,CASRTGLAGANEQFF
TRBV6-1,TRBJ2-2,CASSVEAGKTNTGELFF
TRBV13,TRBJ1-6,CASSLLRDGSPLHF
TRBV19,TRBJ1-6,CASIPNDRGNSPLHF
TRBV5-3,TRBJ1-1,CARSHSGTENTEAFF
TRBV20-1,TRBJ2-3,CSAKLAELTDTQYF
TRBV19,TRBJ2-1,CASSIGTGVDNEQFF
TRBV19,TRBJ2-4,CASSKTLENIQYF
TRBV4-3,TRBJ2-7,CASSQGQGSYEQYF
TRBV11-1,TRBJ2-6,CASSHRVSGANVLTF
TRBV10-3,TRBJ1-2,CAISEWGTGRDYGYTF
TRBV6-5,TRBJ1-2,CASSFLGAPNYGYTF
TRBV6-5,TRBJ1-2,CASSYGGEYGYTF
TRBV29-1,TRBJ1-1,CSGSRGWDTEAFF
TRBV12-3/TRBV12-4,TRBJ1-2,CASSSTGTGDGYTF
TRBV7-2,TRBJ2-3,CASTLSHGTDTQYF
TRBV6-5,TRBJ1-3,CASSYDAGGLSGNTIYF
TRBV12-3/TRBV12-4,TRBJ2-1,CATTVPGLGGNEQFF
TRBV20-1,TRBJ2-1,CSARGLAGPSHNEQFF
TRBV5-1,TRBJ1-6,CASSLVGTGDNSPLHF
TRBV24-1,TRBJ2-5,CATSPFGEAKTQYF
TRBV13,TRBJ2-3,CASSLGGASDTQYF
TRBV18,TRBJ2-1,CASSPLVGTNIPDSYNEQFF
TRBV5-5,TRBJ1-2,CASSFFGNYGYTF
TRBV29-1,TRBJ2-5,CSVEGGAGAETQYF
TRBV18,TRBJ1-6,CASSVGTGRNSPLHF
TRBV15,TRBJ2-1,CATSPVYGGTYNEQFF
TRBV13,TRBJ2-7,CASSYTTGRAYEQYF
TRBV12-3/TRBV12-4,TRBJ2-2,CASFQRGVLGELFF
TRBV19,TRBJ1-2,CASSKDRDSLGGYTF
TRBV6-1,TRBJ2-3,CASSGQSGADTQYF
TRBV18,TRBJ1-6,CASSLTGYNSPLHF
TRBV5-1,TRBJ1-4,CASRGEGVPEKLFF
TRBV6-1,TRBJ2-1,CASSENPFNNEQFF
TRBV7-9,TRBJ2-3,CASAKRVGSTDTQYF
TRBV11-2,TRBJ2-7,CASSLVVGYTYEQYF
TRBV7-2,TRBJ2-5,CASSSMGSDAETQYF
TRBV6-6,TRBJ1-1,CASTLAVGAEAFF
TRBV6-2/TRBV6-3,TRBJ2-4,CASRSSGGNIQYF
TRBV10-3,TRBJ1-2,CAISGGQGYGYTF
TRBV10-3,TRBJ2-3,CAILSPGLAETDTQYF
TRBV15,TRBJ2-1,CATSSTVEQFF
TRBV27,TRBJ1-1,CASSLTAGGRGMNTEAFF
TRBV6-2/TRBV6-3,TRBJ2-3,CASSYGWTGGTDTQYF
TRBV6-5,TRBJ1-1,CASSSIAGRVNTEAFF
TRBV11-2,TRBJ2-7,CASSWTGGGEQYF
TRBV4-3,TRBJ1-3,CASSQGGLRVDTIYF
TRBV29-1,TRBJ1-1,CSVEDLGYAFF
TRBV19,TRBJ2-5,CASSGLSQETQYF
TRBV6-2/TRBV6-3,TRBJ2-7,CASSPPTNRGPYEQYF
TRBV19,TRBJ1-3,CASLGVPSLSSGNTIYF
TRBV13,TRBJ2-7,CASSLFTNYEQYF
TRBV6-5,TRBJ1-2,CASSYSYRRANYGYTF
TRBV6-5,TRBJ2-1,CASSYGGAGEQFF
TRBV29-1,TRBJ2-3,CSVESLGDTQYF
TRBV6-5,TRBJ2-1,CASSYRDRPYNEQFF
TRBV12-3/TRBV12-4,TRBJ1-1,CASSSYRGPGTEAFF
TRBV5-6,TRBJ1-4,CASSLLGAGEKLFF
TRBV6-2/TRBV6-3,TRBJ2-3,CASSEGRNPDTQYF